The sample holds a few counts of the clone carrying this T cell receptor beta chain. Its matching antigen is unknown. The source of the sample is a study of T cell repertoires in cytomegalovirus infection. TCRdb used MiXCR to reprocess the reads, holding one entry per CDR3 protein. This repertoire shows some 160,000 distinct CDR3 sequences, more than 15% found once; its top ten account for under 20%. CDR1 is SGHTA, CDR2 FQGNSA, per germline. This CDR3 region has 14 residues. V dropped 3 bases and J dropped 9; count of bases not matched to a gene: 6. Overall study findings and caveats: Summed public TCR beta family frequency identified CMV carriers bearing the relevant HLA. Clonotypes of TCR beta that were HLA-C-restricted and CMV-specific dominated the ex vivo response.

This TCR was recovered from a human donor in good health (CMV status not recorded). Some clones in this sample may be carry-over from other donors' samples. The sequenced sample consisted of CD8+ T cells from PBMCs. V gene TRBV7-2 combines with J gene TRBJ2-7; the match to TRBD2 covers 12 bases. This CDR3 is CASSFPGLAGPQYF. CDR3 nucleotide sequence: TGTGCCAGCAGCTTCCCAGGACTAGCGGGGCCGCAGTACTTC.